The clone carrying this TCR beta chain showed up many times. The target antigen is unknown. Genomic DNA served as template for TCR beta VDJ and CDR3 profiling. MiXCR was run by TCRdb on the reads, yielding one entry per CDR3 protein. The sample contains about 120,000 distinct CDR3 sequences, under 65% of which appear only once. All patients picked for sequencing had shown, by flow cytometry, an expansion of CD8+CD57+ cells. The cohort consisted entirely of patients having severe acquired aplastic anemia. Receipt of therapy had not occurred in any patient by the time of blood sampling. This sample stems from a study of CD8+CD57+ T cells in acquired aplastic anemia. Study information: The DNA of sorted CD4+ and CD8+ cells averaged roughly 3.2 ug.

General study points: Overlapping CD8+ CDR3 repertoires of patients and controls contained approximately 28 shared sequences.

CDR3 length: 14 amino acids. CDR1 and CDR2 from the germline V gene are SGDLS and YYNGEE. Trimming pared 5 bases from V and 5 bases from J, leaving 14 bases between. This TCR was sampled from a human donor with aplastic anemia. Sequenced input: sorted CD4+, CD8+, or CD8+CD57+ T cells (not recorded which) from PBMCs. V usage is TRBV9 and J usage is TRBJ1-5; no clear D gene. CDR3 loop: CASRKGEVDQPQHF. CDR3 DNA: TGTGCCAGCAGGAAGGGTGAGGTTGATCAGCCCCAGCATTTT. Based on the CDR3 plus reference TRBV9 and TRBJ1-5, the full variable domain is DSGVTQTPKHLITATGQRVTLRCSPRSGDLSVYWYQQSLDQGLQFLIQYYNGEERAKGNILERFSAQQFPDLHSELNLSSLELGDSALYFCASRKGEVDQPQHFGDGTRLSIL.